This T cell receptor (beta chain) was sequenced in a study of blood T cell repertoires in COVID-19. Study summary: In each case, the material was cDNA or gDNA derived from T cells, B-cell-depleted T cells, or PBMCs.

The CDR3 consists of 14 residues. Losses at the gene ends were 5 bases for V and 5 bases for J; bases not matched to a gene: 3. CDR1 is MNHEY and CDR2 is SVGAGI in the germline V gene. Repertoires were generated with immunoSEQ multiplex PCR, while TCRdb's copy carries only in-frame clones and drops some. Here the sample spans around 140,000 clones, around 84% being singletons. The J gene is TRBJ2-3, the V gene TRBV6-5, with TRBD2 identical over 11 bases. The sequencing input was peripheral blood. The receptor's source is a woman aged 80 or over with acute or convalescent COVID-19. CDR3 nucleotides: TGTGCCAGCAGTCTAGCGGGGGGCGAAGATACGCAGTATTTT. Translated, it gives CASSLAGGEDTQYF.